These T cell receptor beta chains were read from a single sample in a study of graft-versus-host responses after intestinal transplantation. Sequenced by immunoSEQ multiplex PCR; TCRdb stores in-frame clones only, minus some. Among roughly 13,000 clones, approximately 84% were seen once, and the ten largest hold over 6.5%. The sample in question was PBMCs, obtained about 300 days after intestinal transplant. All receptors come from a human patient who received an intestinal transplant, so some T cells may come from the graft donor. Each CDR3 is given with its conserved first and last residue. The D gene is left open where the match is weak. Part of the rows lack a size; the others show once, few, many or a class for expanded clones.

size: -; V: TRBV7-6; J: TRBJ1-3; D: TRBD1; CDR3: CASSYPRQGSSGNTIYF; DNA: TGTGCCAGCAGCTACCCGAGACAGGGATCGTCTGGAAACACCATATATTTT
size: -; V: TRBV4-1; J: TRBJ2-7; D: TRBD1; CDR3: CASSRGQGAYEQYF; DNA: TGCGCCAGCAGCCGCGGACAGGGGGCCTACGAGCAGTACTTC
size: -; V: TRBV5-1; J: TRBJ1-5; D: TRBD1; CDR3: CASSPTTGTGQPQHF; DNA: TGCGCCAGCAGCCCGACGACAGGGACGGGGCAGCCCCAGCATTTT
size: once; V: TRBV6-1; J: TRBJ2-5; D: -; CDR3: CASSASTGIQETQYF; DNA: TGTGCCAGCAGCGCCTCTACAGGGATCCAAGAGACCCAGTACTTC
size: -; V: TRBV7-6; J: TRBJ2-2; D: -; CDR3: CASSPASVGELFF; DNA: TGTGCCAGCAGCCCCGCGTCGGTCGGGGAGCTGTTTTTT
size: -; V: TRBV14; J: TRBJ2-6; D: TRBD1; CDR3: CASSQDLGQGRRANVLTF; DNA: TGTGCCAGCAGCCAAGACCTAGGACAGGGAAGGCGGGCCAACGTCCTGACTTTC
size: -; V: TRBV6-5; J: TRBJ2-1; D: TRBD2; CDR3: CASSKLGSGGEQFF; DNA: TGTGCCAGCAGTAAGTTAGGGAGCGGGGGAGAGCAGTTCTTC
size: -; V: TRBV7-8; J: TRBJ1-5; D: -; CDR3: CASSFETVAGKPQHF; DNA: TGTGCCAGCAGCTTCGAGACAGTCGCTGGCAAGCCCCAGCATTTT
size: few; V: TRBV27; J: TRBJ2-1; D: TRBD1; CDR3: CASSPYYGNLGTGFFF; DNA: TGTGCCAGCAGTCCCTATTACGGCAACCTCGGGACAGGGTTTTTCTTC
size: once; V: TRBV6-7; J: TRBJ1-1; D: TRBD1; CDR3: CASSFEPGQPRGCRAFF; DNA: TGTGCCAGCAGTTTTGAACCGGGACAGCCTCGAGGTTGTCGAGCTTTCTTT